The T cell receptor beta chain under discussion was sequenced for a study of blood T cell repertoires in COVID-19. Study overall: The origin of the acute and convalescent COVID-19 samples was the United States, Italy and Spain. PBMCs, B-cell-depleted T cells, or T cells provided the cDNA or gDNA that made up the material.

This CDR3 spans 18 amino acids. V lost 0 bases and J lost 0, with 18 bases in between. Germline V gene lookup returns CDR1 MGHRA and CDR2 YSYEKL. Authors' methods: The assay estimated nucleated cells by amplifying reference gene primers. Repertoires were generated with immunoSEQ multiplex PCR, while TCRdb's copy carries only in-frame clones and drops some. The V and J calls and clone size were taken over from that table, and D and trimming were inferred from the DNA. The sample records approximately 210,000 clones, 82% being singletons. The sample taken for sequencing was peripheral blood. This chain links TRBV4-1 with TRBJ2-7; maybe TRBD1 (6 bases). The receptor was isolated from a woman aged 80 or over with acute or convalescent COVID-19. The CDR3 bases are TGCGCCAGCAGCCAAGAGGAACAGGGTGGGGTGATCTCCTACGAGCAGTACTTC. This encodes CASSQEEQGGVISYEQYF.